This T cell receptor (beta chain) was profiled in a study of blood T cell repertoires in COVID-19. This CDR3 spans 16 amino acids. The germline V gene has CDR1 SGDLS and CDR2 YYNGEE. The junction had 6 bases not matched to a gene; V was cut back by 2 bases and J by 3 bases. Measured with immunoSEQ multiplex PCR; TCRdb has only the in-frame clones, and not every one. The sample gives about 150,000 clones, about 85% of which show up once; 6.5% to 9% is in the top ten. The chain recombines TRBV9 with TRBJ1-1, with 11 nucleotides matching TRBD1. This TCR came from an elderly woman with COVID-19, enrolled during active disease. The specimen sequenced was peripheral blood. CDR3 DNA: TGTGCCAGCAGCGTGGGACAGGGGGATTGGGACACTGAAGCTTTCTTT. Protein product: CASSVGQGDWDTEAFF.